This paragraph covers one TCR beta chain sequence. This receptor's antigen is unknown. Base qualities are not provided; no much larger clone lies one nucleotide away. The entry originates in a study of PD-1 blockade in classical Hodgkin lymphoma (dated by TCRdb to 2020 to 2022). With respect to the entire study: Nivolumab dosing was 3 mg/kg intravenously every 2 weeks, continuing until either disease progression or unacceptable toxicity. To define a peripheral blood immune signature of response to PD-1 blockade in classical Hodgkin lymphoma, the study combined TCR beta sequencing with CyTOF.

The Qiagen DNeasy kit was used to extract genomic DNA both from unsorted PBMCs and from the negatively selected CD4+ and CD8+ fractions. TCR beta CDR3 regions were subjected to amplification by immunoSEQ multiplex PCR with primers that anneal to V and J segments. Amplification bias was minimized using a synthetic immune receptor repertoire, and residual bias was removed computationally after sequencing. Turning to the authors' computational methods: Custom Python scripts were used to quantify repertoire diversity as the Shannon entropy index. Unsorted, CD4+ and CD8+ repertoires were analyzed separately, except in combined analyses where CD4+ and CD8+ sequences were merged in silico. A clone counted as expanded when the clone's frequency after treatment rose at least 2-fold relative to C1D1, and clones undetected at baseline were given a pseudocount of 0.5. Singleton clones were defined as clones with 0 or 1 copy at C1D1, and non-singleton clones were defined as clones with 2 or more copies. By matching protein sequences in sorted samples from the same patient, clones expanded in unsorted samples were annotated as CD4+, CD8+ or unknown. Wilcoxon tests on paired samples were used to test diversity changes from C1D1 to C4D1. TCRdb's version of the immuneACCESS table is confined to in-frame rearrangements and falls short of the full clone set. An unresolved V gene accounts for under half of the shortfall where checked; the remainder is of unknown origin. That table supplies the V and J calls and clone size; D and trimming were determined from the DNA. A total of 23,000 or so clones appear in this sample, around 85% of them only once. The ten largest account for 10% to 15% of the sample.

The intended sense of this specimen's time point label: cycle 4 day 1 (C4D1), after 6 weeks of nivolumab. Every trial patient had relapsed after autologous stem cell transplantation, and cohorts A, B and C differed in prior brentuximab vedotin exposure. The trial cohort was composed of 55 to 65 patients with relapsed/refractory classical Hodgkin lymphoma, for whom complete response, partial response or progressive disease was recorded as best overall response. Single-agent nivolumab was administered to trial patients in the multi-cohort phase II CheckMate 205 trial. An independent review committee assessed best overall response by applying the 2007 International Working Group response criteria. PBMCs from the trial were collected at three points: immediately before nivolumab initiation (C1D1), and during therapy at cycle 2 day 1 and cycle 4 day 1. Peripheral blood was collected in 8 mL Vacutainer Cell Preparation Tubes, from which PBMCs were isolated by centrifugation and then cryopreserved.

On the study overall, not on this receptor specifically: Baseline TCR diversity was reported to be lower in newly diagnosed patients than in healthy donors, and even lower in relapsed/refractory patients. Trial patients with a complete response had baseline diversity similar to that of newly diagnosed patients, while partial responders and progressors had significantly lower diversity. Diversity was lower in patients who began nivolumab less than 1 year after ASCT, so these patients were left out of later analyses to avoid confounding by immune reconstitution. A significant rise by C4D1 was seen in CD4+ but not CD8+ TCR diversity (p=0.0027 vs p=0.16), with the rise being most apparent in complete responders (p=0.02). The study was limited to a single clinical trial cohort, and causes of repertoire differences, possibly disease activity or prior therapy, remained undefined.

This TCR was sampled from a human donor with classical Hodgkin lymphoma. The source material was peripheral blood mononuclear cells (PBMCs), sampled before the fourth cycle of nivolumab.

The DNA sequence reads TGTGCCAGCAGCTTGGGCGCAGGGCGAACCGGGGAGCTGTTTTTT. Its translation reads: CASSLGAGRTGELFF. Recombination joined TRBV5-6 with TRBJ2-2; 5 matching bases give a weak D call of TRBD1. Measured from the cysteine to the phenylalanine, the CDR3 is 15 residues long. Only the CDR3 DNA is retained, 45 bases long and in frame from the first base. As encoded in the germline V gene, CDR1 is SGHDT while CDR2 is YYEEEE. V drops 0 bases and J drops 5 bases, leaving 11 bases in between.